Listed below are T cell receptor beta chains from one sample, sequenced in a study of Graves' ophthalmopathy and Graves' hyperthyroidism. TCRdb recomputed calls from the multiplex PCR reads with MiXCR, one row per CDR3 protein. The sample consists of approximately 210,000 distinct CDR3 sequences, about a fifth of them appearing once. Sequenced material: peripheral blood. These receptors were obtained from a woman in her forties or fifties with Graves' ophthalmopathy. Both conserved end residues are part of each CDR3. The D gene is left open where the match is weak. A row's size may be missing; if present it is once, few, many or a size class.

many TRBJ2-5 . TRBV20-1 CSARLRGGGETQYF TGCAGTGCTAGACTTAGGGGGGGCGGGGAGACCCAGTACTTC
many TRBJ1-3 . TRBV5-4 CASSLEGTVISGNTIYF TGTGCCAGCAGCTTGGAGGGGACGGTAATCTCTGGAAACACCATATATTTT
. TRBJ2-7 TRBD1 TRBV6-1 CASTRGLGTGESYEQYF TGTGCCAGCACCAGAGGGCTTGGGACAGGGGAATCCTACGAGCAGTACTTC
few TRBJ2-5 TRBD1 TRBV7-2 CASSLAGTGGQETQYF TGTGCCAGCAGCCTAGCCGGGACAGGGGGCCAAGAGACCCAGTACTTC
few TRBJ2-7 . TRBV15 CATSSLYSKREQYF TGTGCCACCAGCAGTCTTTATTCGAAGCGGGAGCAGTACTTC
many TRBJ2-2 . TRBV19 CATQLTGFAGELFF TGTGCCACACAACTTACAGGGTTTGCCGGGGAGCTGTTTTTT
few TRBJ2-7 . TRBV7-2 CASSPRLGVGAYEQYF TGTGCCAGCAGCCCCCGGTTGGGAGTAGGGGCCTACGAGCAGTACTTC
. TRBJ2-7 TRBD2 TRBV20-1 CSASLQGAPGLAGGVGEQYF TGCAGTGCTAGCCTGCAGGGGGCTCCGGGACTAGCGGGAGGGGTGGGCGAGCAGTACTTC
many TRBJ2-7 . TRBV7-9 CASTDQGYEQYF TGTGCCAGCACCGACCAGGGCTACGAGCAGTACTTC
. TRBJ2-7 TRBD2 TRBV27 CASSTSGIYEQYF TGTGCCAGCAGTACTAGCGGAATTTACGAGCAGTACTTC